These 20 T cell receptor beta chains were sequenced from one sample in a study of glioma-infiltrating T cells after dendritic cell vaccination. Clones were read by immunoSEQ multiplex PCR, and TCRdb kept only the in-frame ones, dropping some. The sample shows nearly 85,000 clones, approximately 90% of them seen only once. Sequenced material: blood, taken before dendritic cell vaccination. These receptors were taken from a human donor with glioblastoma.

The rearrangement links TRBV29-1 to TRBJ1-1, with 7 bases identical to TRBD1. Looked up from germline, CDR1 is SQVTM and CDR2 is ANQGSEA. Germline trimming cut 0 bases from V and 4 bases from J; bases unmatched to any gene: 5. This CDR3 is built from 14 residues. CDR3: CSVEDQTGTTEAFF. In DNA form, the CDR3 reads TGCAGCGTTGAAGATCAGACAGGGACCACTGAAGCTTTCTTT.

The rearrangement links TRBV6-5 to TRBJ2-3; 10 bases agree with TRBD2. The junction had 7 bases not matched to a gene; V was cut back by 4 bases and J by 6 bases. Germline V gene sequence: CDR1 MNHEY, CDR2 SVGAGI. The CDR3 is 15 amino acids. The CDR3: CASSSSGGAGDTQYF. The CDR3 bases are TGTGCCAGCAGTTCCAGCGGGGGGGCGGGGGATACGCAGTATTTT.

There are a few counts of this clone. The chain combines TRBV7-6 with TRBJ2-1; 9 nucleotides match TRBD2. This CDR3 is built from 15 residues. Losses at the gene ends were 2 bases for V and 6 bases for J; bases not matched to a gene: 5. Per germline, CDR1 SGHVS and CDR2 FNYEAQ. The DNA for the CDR3 is TGTGCCAGCAGCTTATCAGCGGGGGGCCCCAATGAGCAGTTCTTC. It translates to CASSLSAGGPNEQFF.

The chain combines TRBV21-1 with TRBJ1-2; the table calls TRBD1, which could not be checked here. TRBV21-1 is a pseudogene. CDR3 length: 15 amino acids. Here the CDR3 reads CASSADRGAFAGYTF. CDR3 bases: TGTGCCAGCAGCGCGGACAGGGGCGCCTTTGCGGGCTACACCTTC.

The count of this clone is one. The CDR3 here is CASSVGISGASYEQYF. CDR3 DNA sequence: TGTGCCAGCAGCGTAGGCATTAGCGGGGCCTCCTACGAGCAGTACTTC. The chain is built from TRBV9 and TRBJ2-7; 8 positions agree with TRBD2. The V and J ends lost 0 bases and 0 bases, in that order; junction bases with no gene match: 5. From germline, CDR1 is SGDLS and CDR2 YYNGEE. The CDR3 covers 16 residues.

The chain uses TRBV7-8 and TRBJ2-5, with a possible D match to TRBD2 (7 bases). Germline CDR1 and CDR2: SGHVS and FQNEAQ. The CDR3 loop spans 16 amino acids. The V gene lost 1 base and the J gene lost 4 bases, with 16 bases spanning the gap. Here the CDR3 DNA reads TGTGCCAGCAGCTTAGGGGGAGGGGGGTCTGGAGAGACCCAGTACTTC. Amino acids: CASSLGGGGSGETQYF.

CDR3 in DNA: TGTGCCAGCAGTCTCCTACCCGACAGGGTCTATGGCTACACCTTC. This sequence encodes CASSLLPDRVYGYTF. This chain uses TRBV27 with TRBJ1-2; TRBD1 agrees at 7 bases. The germline V gene encodes CDR1 MNHEY and CDR2 SMNVEV (reference sequence). CDR3 size: 15 residues. J was trimmed by 4 bases and V by 5 bases; bases with no gene match: 10.

This clone occurred once. This chain links TRBV28 with TRBJ2-7; D is possibly TRBD1 (5 bases). V lost 6 bases and J lost 4, with 7 bases in between. CDR3 length: 11 amino acids. The germline V gene encodes CDR1 MDHEN and CDR2 SYDVKM. The CDR3 spells CASSYRYEQYF. The CDR3 DNA is TGTGCCAGCAGCTACAGGTACGAGCAGTACTTC.

The sample holds one count of this clone. The chain is built from TRBV7-9 and TRBJ1-1, with no clear D. The ends were cut back, 7 bases at V and 0 bases at J, with 9 bases in the middle. The CDR3 is 13 amino acids. Germline-derived CDR1 and CDR2 are SEHNR and FQNEAQ (reference sequence). The chain's CDR3 is CASNVNLNTEAFF. The DNA for the CDR3 is TGTGCCAGCAACGTTAACTTGAACACTGAAGCTTTCTTT.

The chain links TRBV7-9 to TRBJ1-1; no clear D gene. The germline V gene encodes CDR1 SEHNR and CDR2 FQNEAQ (reference sequence). V gave up 3 bases and J gave up 3 bases, with 8 bases separating them. The CDR3 covers 13 residues. The CDR3 is CASSFTGDTEAFF. The DNA of the CDR3 is TGTGCCAGCAGCTTTACGGGAGACACTGAAGCTTTCTTT.

The CDR3 spells CASSPPTHQGAQYF. The CDR3 bases are TGTGCCAGCAGCCCCCCGACGCATCAGGGGGCCCAGTACTTC. This sequence joins TRBV5-6 and TRBJ2-5; TRBD1 aligns across 7 bases. With 4 bases clipped from V and 9 bases from J, the junction kept 12 bases outside the gene matches. Germline CDR1 is SGHDT and CDR2 is YYEEEE. The CDR3 spans 14 residues.

V and J are TRBV9 and TRBJ2-2; 11 bases are a match to TRBD2. J gave up 6 bases and V 4 bases, and 8 bases lay outside the gene matches. CDR3 length equals 16 residues. From germline, CDR1 is SGDLS and CDR2 YYNGEE. The CDR3 coding sequence is TGTGCCAGCAGCCCCCATAGCGGGGGGGCTGCCGGGGAGCTGTTTTTT. Its translation is CASSPHSGGAAGELFF. Variable domain in full (rest from reference TRBV9 and TRBJ2-2): DSGVTQTPKHLITATGQRVTLRCSPRSGDLSVYWYQQSLDQGLQFLIQYYNGEERAKGNILERFSAQQFPDLHSELNLSSLELGDSALYFCASSPHSGGAAGELFFGEGSRLTVL.

The chain combines TRBV7-8 with TRBJ2-7, with 11 bases fitting TRBD1. The germline CDR1 and CDR2 sequences are SGHVS and FQNEAQ. V was clipped by 4 bases and J by 4 bases; unmatched bases: 3. This CDR3 is 14 amino acids long. The DNA for the CDR3 is TGTGCCAGCAGCTCCGGACAGGGGGCGTACGAGCAGTACTTC. The encoded protein is CASSSGQGAYEQYF. The entire variable domain, with the rest obtained from reference TRBV7-8 and TRBJ2-7, is as follows: GAGVSQSPRYKVAKRGQDVALRCDPISGHVSLFWYQQALGQGPEFLTYFQNEAQLDKSGLPSDRFFAERPEGSVSTLKIQRTQQEDSAVYLCASSSGQGAYEQYFGPGTRLTVT.

The V and J genes are TRBV4-2 and TRBJ1-2, with D maybe TRBD1 (5 bases). Germline assignment: CDR1 LGHNA and CDR2 YNFKEQ. The CDR3 is 16 residues long. Trimming pared 3 bases from V and 3 bases from J, leaving 17 bases between. CDR3 residues: CASSQAGGEADYGYTF. The CDR3 nucleotides read TGTGCCAGCAGCCAGGCGGGAGGGGAGGCGGACTATGGCTACACCTTC.

This chain uses TRBV7-9 with TRBJ1-1; D may be TRBD1 (6 bases). V dropped 5 bases and J dropped 1 base, with 14 bases sitting between them. In germline, CDR1 is SEHNR, CDR2 FQNEAQ (reference sequence). CDR3 length: 15 residues. The CDR3 is CASSKGQSPNTEAFF. The CDR3 DNA reads TGTGCCAGCAGCAAAGGACAGTCTCCGAACACTGAAGCTTTCTTT.

This chain links TRBV7-8 with TRBJ1-5; 7 positions match TRBD1. Germline trimming cut 5 bases from V and 0 bases from J; bases unmatched to any gene: 4. Per germline, CDR1 SGHVS and CDR2 FQNEAQ. The CDR3 consists of 15 residues. CDR3 nucleotides: TGTGCCAGCAGCCCCGACAGGGTTAGCAATCAGCCCCAGCATTTT. Translation gives CASSPDRVSNQPQHF.

The V and J genes are TRBV4-1 and TRBJ2-7; tentatively, D is TRBD2 (6 bases). This CDR3 has 15 residues. The V end was cut by 4 bases, the J end by 1 base, with 14 bases between. Per the germline V gene, CDR1 is MGHRA and CDR2 is YSYEKL. For the CDR3, the DNA is TGCGCCAGCAGCCCGTTCGGAGGGCTGTCCTACGAGCAGTACTTC. Amino acids: CASSPFGGLSYEQYF.

V gene TRBV10-3 combines with J gene TRBJ1-2, with a possible D match to TRBD1 (5 bases). The CDR3 runs 16 residues. Germline V lookup: CDR1 ENHRY, CDR2 SYGVKD. V was clipped by 3 bases and J by 0 bases, with 14 bases between them. The CDR3 DNA sequence: TGTGCCATCAGTGAAGGGGCAGGGCTAGCTAACTATGGCTACACCTTC. It yields the protein CAISEGAGLANYGYTF.

The chain recombines TRBV5-6 with TRBJ1-2, with a possible D match to TRBD1 (5 bases). Trimming removed 0 bases from V and 2 bases from J, with 14 bases in between. The CDR3 sequence is 16 residues long. Germline CDR1 and CDR2: SGHDT and YYEEEE. The DNA of the CDR3 is TGTGCCAGCAGCTTGGGCGGGGGTAGCCGAAACTATGGCTACACCTTC. It is translated as CASSLGGGSRNYGYTF. The whole variable domain, remainder taken from reference TRBV5-6 and TRBJ1-2, is DAGVTQSPTHLIKTRGQQVTLRCSPKSGHDTVSWYQQALGQGPQFIFQYYEEEERQRGNFPDRFSGHQFPNYSSELNVNALLLGDSALYLCASSLGGGSRNYGYTFGSGTRLTVV.

This clone was counted once. The gene calls are TRBV29-1 and TRBJ2-7, with D possibly matching TRBD2 (6 bases). Germline CDR1 is SQVTM and CDR2 is ANQGSEA. This CDR3 region has 13 residues. The V gene lost 4 bases and the J gene lost 0 bases, with 10 bases spanning the gap. The CDR3 DNA is TGCAGCGTTGTTGGGGGGAGCTCCTACGAGCAGTACTTC. Translating it yields CSVVGGSSYEQYF.